In this sample, the clone carrying this TCR beta chain turned up a few times. Its antigen remains unknown. UMIs and sample barcodes were carried by the TCR alpha and TCR beta cDNA libraries that 5'RACE produced using constant-segment primers. Via MiXCR, TCRdb re-called the 5' RACE reads, giving one row per CDR3 protein. The table records approximately 500,000 distinct CDR3 sequences, around a quarter of them present only once. These data belong to a study of T-cell memory formation after mild COVID-19. Findings and caveats of the study: The CD4+ clones that contracted clustered mainly within CM and EM, and the CD8+ clones concentrated in EMRA. Within pre-infection memory, some responding clones were found, suggesting cross-reactive memory joined.

V lost 0 bases to trimming and J lost 6 bases, with 11 bases between them. CDR3 length: 14 residues. Germline V lookup: CDR1 MRHNA, CDR2 SNTAGT. Specimen: PBMCs or a T cell subset sorted from them (not recorded which). The genes are TRBV6-4 and TRBJ1-1; D is undetermined. The clonotype originates from an adult woman who had mild COVID-19 (a few samples of this study predate the infection). Cell type and time point are not known. The CDR3 is CASSDSSGVSEAFF. The CDR3 DNA reads as TGTGCCAGCAGTGACTCATCCGGGGTATCTGAAGCTTTCTTT.